This section outlines one T cell receptor (beta chain) sequence together with its context. Antigen specificity is unknown. This entry belongs to a study of cytomegalovirus exposure and HLA in healthy donors. Notes on the study in general: The study labeled approximately 150 TCR beta chains cytomegalovirus-associated. Most subjects had HLA-A and HLA-B alleles reportedly predicted accurately by TCR beta sequences. There were several of the most significant clusters that appeared linked to common viral pathogens in a later analysis.

A multiplex PCR was run with 60 Vbeta primers and 13 Jbeta primers. Sequencing used immunoSEQ multiplex PCR; TCRdb keeps in-frame clones, though not all of them. Among around 40,000 clones listed, about 66% were seen once. This CDR3 has 15 amino acids. V shed 9 bases and J 6 bases; nucleotides not matched to a gene: 13. In germline, CDR1 is KGHSH, CDR2 LQKENI. The genes are TRBV18 and TRBJ1-4, with 7 nucleotides matching TRBD1. Sequenced sample: PBMCs. This receptor was taken from a man between 50 and 59 years old in good health and CMV-seropositive. In nucleotides, the CDR3 is TGTGCCAGTTTCGACAGGGCCGCCCAACATGAAAAACTGTTTTTT. It codes for CASFDRAAQHEKLFF.